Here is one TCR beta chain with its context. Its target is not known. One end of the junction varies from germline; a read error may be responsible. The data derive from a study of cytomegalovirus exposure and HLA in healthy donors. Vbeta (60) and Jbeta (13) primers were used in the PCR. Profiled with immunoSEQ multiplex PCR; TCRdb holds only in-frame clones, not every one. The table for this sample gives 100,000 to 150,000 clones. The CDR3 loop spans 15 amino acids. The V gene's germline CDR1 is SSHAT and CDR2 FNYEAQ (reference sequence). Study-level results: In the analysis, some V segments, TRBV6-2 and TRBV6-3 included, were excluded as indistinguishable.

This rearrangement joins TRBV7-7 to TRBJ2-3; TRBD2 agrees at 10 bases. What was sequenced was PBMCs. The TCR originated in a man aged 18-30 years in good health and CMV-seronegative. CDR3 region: CASSPSGGGTDTQYF. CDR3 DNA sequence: TGTGCTAGCAGCCCGAGCGGGGGGGGCACAGATACGCAGTATTTT.